Reported below is one TCR beta chain. This sample is drawn from a study of chemoradiotherapy in HPV16-positive cancers. CDR1 and CDR2 from the germline V gene are MNHNS and SASEGT. This CDR3 has 15 residues. Trimming removed 0 bases at V and 5 bases at J, with 13 bases between. TCRdb's copy holds only in-frame clones and misses some; the assay was immunoSEQ multiplex PCR. The sample records 5,000 to 8,000 clones, approximately 83% being singletons. The TCR was taken from a human donor with HPV-associated anogenital cancer. The chain links TRBV6-1 to TRBJ1-2; possibly TRBD1 for D (6 bases). This sample comprised tumor tissue, obtained from a patient who underwent chemoradiotherapy. The CDR3 protein is CASSEAQGQLYGYTF. The DNA for the CDR3 is TGTGCCAGCAGTGAAGCGCAAGGACAGTTGTATGGCTACACCTTC.